The 17 T cell receptor beta chains listed next were all sequenced from one sample in a study of T-cell reconstitution after alpha-beta-depleted transplantation in children. As it was prepared, the TCRbeta library received unique molecular identifiers. From the PCR reads, TCRdb called clonotypes with MiXCR, one entry per CDR3 protein. This table has 83,000 or so distinct CDR3 sequences, about 8% appearing once. Sequenced here: PBMCs from the stem cell graft donor, sampled from the stem cell graft. The receptor set was obtained from a human donor who donated a stem cell graft to a child with congenital amegakaryocytic thrombocytopenia.

The J gene is TRBJ2-1, the V gene TRBV5-1; 9 bases agree with TRBD1. CDR3 size: 14 residues. The germline CDR1 and CDR2 sequences are SGHRS and YFSETQ. V shed 2 bases, J shed 6 bases, and the junction held 3 bases outside the gene matches. The CDR3 DNA is TGCGCCAGCAGCTTTGGGACAGGGATCAATGAGCAGTTCTTC. As protein: CASSFGTGINEQFF.

Note on this clonotype: A much larger clone is a single base away; this may be a read error. The chain couples TRBV5-5 to TRBJ2-6; TRBD1 aligns across 7 bases. This CDR3 has 16 amino acids. Germline CDR1 is SGHKS and CDR2 is YYEKEE (reference sequence). The CDR3 DNA reads TGTGCCAGCAGCTCGGTGACAGGGCCTGGGGCCAACGGCCTGACTTTC. Protein: CASSSVTGPGANGLTF. The full variable domain, rest sourced from reference TRBV5-5 and TRBJ2-6, is DAGVTQSPTHLIKTRGQQVTLRCSPISGHKSVSWYQQVLGQGPQFIFQYYEKEERGRGNFPDRFSARQFPNYSSELNVNALLLGDSALYLCASSSVTGPGANGLTFGAGSRLTVL.

Many counts were recorded for this clonotype. The chain employs TRBV28 and TRBJ2-5, with TRBD1 identical over 8 bases. This CDR3 is 15 amino acids long. Germline-derived CDR1 and CDR2 are MDHEN and SYDVKM. V lost 7 bases and J lost 3; bases outside the gene matches: 10. The CDR3 nucleotides read TGTGCCAGCAAGGGGGCAGGGGGCGAGGAAGAGACCCAGTACTTC. Translating it yields CASKGAGGEEETQYF.

J is TRBJ1-1 and V is TRBV5-1; TRBD1 might be the D (5 bases). Trimming removed 4 bases from V and 7 bases from J, with 14 bases in between. The CDR3 loop spans 13 amino acids. Germline V lookup: CDR1 SGHRS, CDR2 YFSETQ. For the CDR3, the DNA is TGCGCCAGCAGCCTTGAGGGGCTAAATGAAGCTTTCTTT. The encoded protein is CASSLEGLNEAFF. Combining the CDR3 with reference TRBV5-1 and TRBJ1-1 gives the whole variable domain KAGVTQTPRYLIKTRGQQVTLSCSPISGHRSVSWYQQTPGQGLQFLFEYFSETQRNKGNFPGRFSGRQFSNSRSEMNVSTLELGDSALYLCASSLEGLNEAFFGQGTRLTVV.

The chain links TRBV30 to TRBJ1-5; no reliable D call. The V and J ends lost 0 bases and 7 bases respectively, with 10 bases between them. The CDR3 is made up of 13 amino acids. Germline values: CDR1 GTSNPN, CDR2 SVGIG (reference sequence). The DNA of the CDR3 is TGTGCCTGGAGTGTTGGTGGAGAGCAGCCCCAGCATTTT. It is translated as CAWSVGGEQPQHF.

Ten or more counts support this clonotype. The chain employs TRBV25-1 and TRBJ1-4, with D possibly being TRBD1 (5 bases). CDR3 size: 15 residues. The germline CDR1 and CDR2 sequences are MGHDK and SYGVNS. V was clipped by 3 bases and J by 7 bases, with 15 bases between them. The CDR3 reads CASSDAWGRGEKLFF. Written as DNA, the CDR3 is TGTGCCAGCAGTGACGCGTGGGGCCGGGGTGAAAAACTGTTTTTT.

This clonotype was found many times. This rearrangement joins TRBV3-1 to TRBJ1-2, with 7 positions matching TRBD1. Trimming at V came to 0 bases and at J to 4 bases, leaving 5 bases not matched to a gene. The CDR3 consists of 15 residues. Germline CDR1 is LGHDT and CDR2 is YNNKEL (reference sequence). In DNA form, the CDR3 reads TGTGCCAGCAGCCAAGATTACACAGGGGTCTATGGCTACACCTTC. The encoded protein is CASSQDYTGVYGYTF.

This clonotype was observed at least ten times. The chain links TRBV2 to TRBJ2-3; D is perhaps TRBD1 or TRBD2 (6 bases each). Germline CDR1 SNHLY, CDR2 FYNNEI. The ends were cut back, 4 bases at V and 11 bases at J, with 13 bases in the middle. This CDR3 comprises 12 residues. The CDR3 loop is CASSGEGGRQYF. CDR3 DNA: TGTGCCAGCAGTGGAGAGGGGGGCCGGCAGTATTTT.

This clonotype was seen ten or more times. The chain combines TRBV5-4 with TRBJ2-7; D unclear. The CDR3 is 12 amino acids. Between the trimmed V and J ends, which lost 4 bases and 7 bases, there was a span of 12 bases. Germline V gene data show CDR1 as SGHNT and CDR2 as YYREEE (reference sequence). The CDR3 DNA reads TGTGCCAGCAGCGTAGACCCGAGAGAGCAGTACTTC. This translates into CASSVDPREQYF.

This clonotype was seen ten or more times. The V and J genes are TRBV7-8 and TRBJ2-1; D gene uncertain. The CDR3 has 13 residues. Germline V CDR1 and CDR2: SGHVS, FQNEAQ. The ends were cut back, 0 bases at V and 12 bases at J, with 12 bases in the middle. CDR3 in amino acids: CASSLARERVQFF. In DNA form, the CDR3 reads TGTGCCAGCAGCTTAGCGCGAGAAAGGGTGCAGTTCTTC. Supplemented by reference TRBV7-8 and TRBJ2-1, the full variable domain reads GAGVSQSPRYKVAKRGQDVALRCDPISGHVSLFWYQQALGQGPEFLTYFQNEAQLDKSGLPSDRFFAERPEGSVSTLKIQRTQQEDSAVYLCASSLARERVQFFGPGTRLTVL.

This clonotype was seen at least ten times. The chain recombines TRBV20-1 with TRBJ2-3; 10 bases fit TRBD2. V lost 1 base and J lost 3; bases outside the gene matches: 7. Germline-derived CDR1 and CDR2 are DFQATT and SNEGSKA (reference sequence). The CDR3 spans 16 residues. Here the CDR3 reads CSARGWTSGPTDTQYF. The CDR3 DNA follows: TGCAGTGCTAGAGGTTGGACTAGCGGTCCTACAGATACGCAGTATTTT.

This clonotype was observed at least ten times. The J gene is TRBJ2-2, the V gene TRBV28; D call uncertain. The V and J ends lost 6 bases and 6 bases respectively, with 8 bases between them. The germline V gene encodes CDR1 MDHEN and CDR2 SYDVKM. This CDR3 comprises 12 residues. CDR3 bases: TGTGCCAGCAGCCCCGTTTCCGGGGAGCTGTTTTTT. This gives the protein CASSPVSGELFF.

This clonotype was counted ten times or more. V is TRBV4-1 and J is TRBJ2-1; TRBD2 matches 7 bases. The CDR3 is 16 residues long. Germline values: CDR1 MGHRA, CDR2 YSYEKL. V was clipped by 4 bases and J by 9 bases; unmatched bases: 15. CDR3 residues: CASSLISGTNGLEQFF. The CDR3 DNA is TGCGCCAGCAGCCTCATAAGCGGGACTAATGGGCTTGAGCAGTTCTTC.

The genes are TRBV4-3 and TRBJ2-7; D perhaps matches TRBD1 (5 bases). The CDR3 is 15 amino acids. Germline-derived CDR1 and CDR2 are LGHNA and YSLEER. V was pared by 6 bases and J by 4 bases, with 19 bases between. CDR3 sequence (DNA): TGCGCCAGCAGAGCCAGAAAGACCGGACATTACGAGCAGTACTTC. Protein product: CASRARKTGHYEQYF.

Ten or more counts support this clonotype. The V and J genes are TRBV5-1 and TRBJ1-2, with 10 nucleotides matching TRBD1. Per germline, CDR1 SGHRS and CDR2 YFSETQ. V gave up 6 bases and J gave up 6 bases; unmatched junction bases: 14. The CDR3 spans 16 residues. The CDR3 coding sequence is TGCGCCAGCACCACCGCACCGGGACAGGGGTCTGATGGCTACACCTTC. Residues: CASTTAPGQGSDGYTF.

This clonotype has a count of ten or more. This sequence joins TRBV5-1 and TRBJ2-1; no reliable D call. This CDR3 contains 13 residues. Deletions cut 1 base from V and 6 bases from J, with 8 bases between. Germline CDR1 SGHRS, CDR2 YFSETQ. CDR3 sequence: CASSLSLGNEQFF. The CDR3 nucleotides read TGCGCCAGCAGCTTGTCATTGGGCAATGAGCAGTTCTTC.

This clonotype was recorded many times. The gene calls are TRBV20-1 and TRBJ2-1, with 9 nucleotides matching TRBD2. The CDR3 sequence is 17 residues long. Unmatched junction bases numbered 9, after V lost 0 bases and J lost 3 bases. Per germline, CDR1 DFQATT and CDR2 SNEGSKA (reference sequence). CDR3 sequence reads: CSAREPRLAGDYNEQFF. In DNA, the CDR3 is TGCAGTGCTAGAGAGCCTCGATTAGCGGGGGACTACAATGAGCAGTTCTTC.